These T cell receptor beta chains were read from a single sample in a study of T cells after posttransplantation cyclophosphamide. Assay: immunoSEQ multiplex PCR; the TCRdb copy retains only in-frame clones and omits some. Of around 20,000 clones listed, around four fifths were seen once; the top ten hold more than 8%. The specimen sequenced was memory CD4+ T cells sorted from blood. The receptor source for this set is a man younger than 40 in good health and a related stem cell transplant donor. Each CDR3 is given with its conserved first and last residue. The D gene is left open where the match is weak. Not all rows give a size; the values are once, few, many and, for expanded clones, a class.

TRBJ2-5	NA	TRBD2	TRBV13	TGTGCCAGCAGCTTAGCAGGGAGGGGTTCAGAGACCCAGTACTTC	CASSLAGRGSETQYF
TRBJ1-1	NA	TRBD1	TRBV6-1	TGTGCCAGCAAGACAGGGCCAACTGAAGCTTTCTTT	CASKTGPTEAFF
TRBJ2-5	NA	TRBD1	TRBV6-9	TGTGCCAGCAGTTATCCATCTTCGGACAGGGAATTAGAAGAGACCCAGTACTTC	CASSYPSSDRELEETQYF
TRBJ2-7	NA	TRBD2	TRBV5-1	TGCGCCAGCAGCTTGTCCCTAGCGGGGACCAATATCCCTTTCGAGCAGTACTTC	CASSLSLAGTNIPFEQYF
TRBJ1-2	NA	NA	TRBV7-8	TGTGCCAGCAGCTCCCAGGGCGTAGGATATGGCTACACCTTC	CASSSQGVGYGYTF
TRBJ1-6	NA	TRBD1	TRBV5-6	TGTGCCAGCAGCCCAGGGGGAGACTCGGTTACCTTT	CASSPGGDSVTF
TRBJ1-1	NA	NA	TRBV2	TGTGCCAGCAGTTCACAGGGAGGGTTTATTGAAGCTTTCTTT	CASSSQGGFIEAFF
TRBJ2-5	NA	NA	TRBV2	TGTGCCAGCGATACTACACAAGAGACCCAGTACTTC	CASDTTQETQYF
TRBJ2-4	once	TRBD1	TRBV9	TGTGCCAGCAGCGTAGGGACAGGCCACATTCAGTACTTC	CASSVGTGHIQYF
TRBJ2-1	NA	TRBD2	TRBV19	TGTGCCAGTCGGAAGGGAGGGTGGCAGTTCTTC	CASRKGGWQFF
TRBJ2-5	NA	TRBD2	TRBV2	TGTGCCAGCAGTGAACAGCGGGGGGGCCAAGAGACCCAGTACTTC	CASSEQRGGQETQYF
TRBJ2-1	NA	NA	TRBV4-2	TGTGCCAGCAGCCAAGCCGCGACTACCTCCTACAATGAGCAGTTCTTC	CASSQAATTSYNEQFF
TRBJ2-1	NA	NA	TRBV9	TGTGCCAGCAGCGCCTCTGGCGGGGTGGCCAGCTCCTACAATGAGCAGTTCTTC	CASSASGGVASSYNEQFF
TRBJ2-2	NA	TRBD1	TRBV18	TGTGCCAGCTCACCAGGGACAGGAAACACCGGGGAGCTGTTTTTT	CASSPGTGNTGELFF
TRBJ1-2	few	NA	TRBV28	TGTGCCAGCAGTTTACCCGTCGGAGGCTATGGCTACACCTTC	CASSLPVGGYGYTF
TRBJ2-7	NA	NA	TRBV29-1	TGCAGCGTTGGGGGGCATGGGACACTCTACGAGCAGTACTTC	CSVGGHGTLYEQYF
TRBJ2-1	few	NA	TRBV7-2	TGTGCCAGCAGCCCCGGCGGGACTGTTAATGAGCAGTTCTTC	CASSPGGTVNEQFF
TRBJ1-4	NA	TRBD1	TRBV19	TGTGCCAGTCAGGGACAGCAGCAGAAAAGTGAAAAACTGTTTTTT	CASQGQQQKSEKLFF
TRBJ2-4	NA	NA	TRBV19	TGTGCCAGTAGTAACCCGGGACTGCTAAACATTCAGTACTTC	CASSNPGLLNIQYF
TRBJ1-1	NA	TRBD1	TRBV5-6	TGTGCCAGCAGCTTATCCGGGACAGGGAGGGAAGCTTTCTTT	CASSLSGTGREAFF
TRBJ2-6	once	NA	TRBV19	TGTGCCAGTAGTGTAAAACTCTCTGGGGCCAACGTCCTGACTTTC	CASSVKLSGANVLTF
TRBJ2-7	once	NA	TRBV7-8	TGTGCCAGCAGCTTACAGGACAGCTACGAGCAGTACTTC	CASSLQDSYEQYF
TRBJ1-4	NA	NA	TRBV4-2	TGTGCCAGCAGCCCTAATCCCCTGAGTGCCGGAGGTGAAAAACCGTTTTTT	CASSPNPLSAGGEKPFF
TRBJ2-7	NA	TRBD1	TRBV29-1	TGCAGCGCACGGGGCCGACAGGGGGCTGGGTACGAGCAGTACTTC	CSARGRQGAGYEQYF
TRBJ1-1	NA	NA	TRBV6-1	TGTGCCAGCAGGGACTCAAAGGGGGATTGGACTGAAGCTTTCTTT	CASRDSKGDWTEAFF
TRBJ1-4	few	TRBD1	TRBV4-2	TGTGCCAGCAGCCGACAGGGGACTAATGAAAAACTGTTTTTT	CASSRQGTNEKLFF
TRBJ1-6	once	NA	TRBV5-1	TGCGCCAGCAGCTTGGGACAGCCTAATTCACCCCTCCACTTT	CASSLGQPNSPLHF
TRBJ1-2	NA	NA	TRBV9	TGTGCCAGCAGCGTAGCTCCCCAGGGGCGGCATGGCTACACCTTC	CASSVAPQGRHGYTF
TRBJ2-3	NA	NA	TRBV18	TGTGCCAGCTCACCACGGAAGGGGGCAGATACGCAGTATTTT	CASSPRKGADTQYF
TRBJ1-3	few	NA	TRBV2	TGTGCCAGCAGTCCATGGGGTCAGGGGTCTGGAAACACCATATATTTT	CASSPWGQGSGNTIYF
TRBJ2-7	NA	NA	TRBV9	TGTGCCAGCAGCGTAGCTGGTGGGGGCCCGGGCTACGAGCAGTACTTC	CASSVAGGGPGYEQYF
TRBJ1-4	NA	NA	TRBV6-1	TGTGCCAGCAGTGAAGGACAGGCGAATAATGAAAAACTGTTTTTT	CASSEGQANNEKLFF
TRBJ1-6	NA	NA	TRBV7-9	TGTGCCAGCAGCTTTATCCGGGATCGATCACCCCTCCACTTT	CASSFIRDRSPLHF
TRBJ1-5	few	NA	TRBV7-2	TGTGCCAGTAGCCAGGGATATAGCAATCAGCCCCAGCATTTT	CASSQGYSNQPQHF
TRBJ2-5	NA	NA	TRBV11-1	TGTGCCAGCAGCTTAGATCTGGGCAGGGCCCAAGAGACCCAGTACTTC	CASSLDLGRAQETQYF
TRBJ2-3	NA	TRBD2	TRBV6-4	TGTGCCAGCAGTTCCGGGACTAGCGACACAGATACGCAGTATTTT	CASSSGTSDTDTQYF
TRBJ1-2	NA	TRBD1	TRBV7-9	TGTGCCAGCAGCTTGGGGGCCGGGACAGGGGGATTCTATGGCTACACCTTC	CASSLGAGTGGFYGYTF
TRBJ1-5	NA	TRBD1	TRBV7-2	TGTGCCAGCAGCTCCAGGGGGAGAGACAGGCCCCAGCATTTT	CASSSRGRDRPQHF
TRBJ1-6	NA	NA	TRBV5-6	TGTGCCAGCAGCTTGGGACCAGGGGAATCCTCACCCCTCCACTTT	CASSLGPGESSPLHF
TRBJ2-1	NA	NA	TRBV9	TGTGCCAGCAGCGTAGGGGCCCACAATGAGCAGTTCTTC	CASSVGAHNEQFF
TRBJ2-5	NA	TRBD2	TRBV5-1	TGCGCCAGCAGCTTGGTTCTAGCGGGAAGACAAGAGACCCAGTACTTC	CASSLVLAGRQETQYF
TRBJ1-1	NA	NA	TRBV28	TGTGCCAGCAGTTCCCTGACGGGGGGGGACACTGAAGCTTTCTTT	CASSSLTGGDTEAFF
TRBJ2-1	NA	NA	TRBV10-3	TGTGCCATCAGTGAGCCCGGCGGGGAGCAGTTCTTC	CAISEPGGEQFF
TRBJ2-3	NA	NA	TRBV19	TGTGCCAGTAGTCCTCGGACCATCGGGGGCACAGATACGCAGTATTTT	CASSPRTIGGTDTQYF
TRBJ2-5	NA	TRBD1	TRBV13	TGTGCCAGCAGCCGGGACAGGGGGTTGACCCAGTACTTC	CASSRDRGLTQYF
TRBJ2-7	NA	TRBD1	TRBV7-9	TGTGCCAGCAGCTCTTGGACAGGGAGGCTGGACGAGCAGTACTTC	CASSSWTGRLDEQYF
TRBJ1-1	NA	NA	TRBV29-1	TGCAGCGTCCGAAGTCCCCGCACAGGTTTTGTCCAAATGAACACTGAAGCTTTCTTT	CSVRSPRTGFVQMNTEAFF
TRBJ2-7	NA	TRBD2	TRBV2	TGTGCCAGCAGGGGGACTAGCGGCTACGAGCAGTACTTC	CASRGTSGYEQYF
TRBJ1-1	NA	TRBD1	TRBV2	TGTGCCAGCAGTGAAGCGGGATTAAGACAGGGGATAACTGAAGCTTTCTTT	CASSEAGLRQGITEAFF
TRBJ1-3	NA	NA	TRBV4-1	TGCGCCAGCAGCCAGCGTGGCTCTGGAAACACCATATATTTT	CASSQRGSGNTIYF